This T cell receptor beta chain was documented in a study of identical twins. Study observations and caveats: The presence of invariant MAIT and iNKT cells could partly confound analyses of zero-insertion sequences. Carriage of fewer insertions was seen in abundant cord blood beta clonotypes, whereas memory repertoires showed none.

As concerns this clonotype: Its antigen is unidentified.

TCRdb re-called the 5' RACE reads with MiXCR, one entry per CDR3 protein. The table includes just under 650,000 distinct CDR3 sequences, roughly 7.1% detected once. These data also featured in a second study, about yellow fever vaccine responses in identical twins.

This TCR was sampled from a young woman in good health. The sample comprised PBMCs.

The CDR3 DNA reads as TGTGCCACCAGCAGTGCCGGCTCTGGGGCCAACGTCCTGACTTTC. Encoded protein: CATSSAGSGANVLTF. V is TRBV15 and J is TRBJ2-6, with no clear D. The CDR3 is made up of 15 amino acids. V shed 3 bases and J shed 0 bases, with 6 bases lying between them. In germline, CDR1 is LNHNV, CDR2 YYDKDF (reference sequence). Combining the CDR3 with reference TRBV15 and TRBJ2-6 gives the whole variable domain DAMVIQNPRYQVTQFGKPVTLSCSQTLNHNVMYWYQQKSSQAPKLLFHYYDKDFNNEADTPDNFQSRRPNTSFCFLDIRSPGLGDTAMYLCATSSAGSGANVLTFGAGSRLTVL.